These 19 T cell receptor beta chains were sequenced from one sample in a study of T cell responses to AZD1222 COVID-19 vaccine. TCRdb's copy holds only in-frame clones and misses some; the assay was immunoSEQ multiplex PCR. The sample has 130,000 to 150,000 clones; over 75% are singletons. Sample: peripheral blood, taken 28 days after the second dose of the MenACWY control vaccine. Receptor source: an adult who received the MenACWY meningococcal vaccine as a control.

The gene calls are TRBV14 and TRBJ2-1, with 7 bases fitting TRBD2. V lost 3 bases to trimming and J lost 5 bases; unmatched junction nucleotides: 10. CDR1 SGHDN and CDR2 FVKESK come from the germline V gene. The CDR3 is made up of 16 amino acids. CDR3 protein: CASSHRRGVRNNEQFF. In DNA form, the CDR3 reads TGTGCCAGCAGCCACCGACGGGGGGTGAGGAACAATGAGCAGTTCTTC.

The V and J genes are TRBV25-1 and TRBJ2-7, with TRBD2 matching 11 bases. Germline assignment: CDR1 MGHDK and CDR2 SYGVNS. This CDR3 region has 14 residues. V lost 5 bases, J lost 3 bases, and 3 bases stayed unmatched. The DNA of the CDR3 is TGTGCCAGCAGTATAGGGACTAGCGGCTACGAGCAGTACTTC. It translates to CASSIGTSGYEQYF.

This chain links TRBV9 with TRBJ2-1, with D unclear. Germline loops: CDR1 SGDLS, CDR2 YYNGEE. Trimming stripped 0 bases from V and 2 bases from J, with 3 bases between. There are 13 residues in the CDR3. This CDR3 reads CASSVGPYNEQFF. The CDR3 region has the DNA TGTGCCAGCAGCGTAGGGCCCTACAATGAGCAGTTCTTC.

The chain employs TRBV4-2 and TRBJ2-5; 7 bases align to TRBD2. Germline V lookup: CDR1 LGHNA, CDR2 YNFKEQ. V lost 0 bases and J lost 4; bases outside the gene matches: 5. This CDR3 contains 15 residues. CDR3 sequence: CASSQDRGGGETQYF. The CDR3, as DNA: TGTGCCAGCAGCCAAGATCGGGGCGGGGGAGAGACCCAGTACTTC.

The chain links TRBV5-1 to TRBJ1-6; D ambiguous. CDR1 is SGHRS, CDR2 YFSETQ, per germline. The V end was cut by 0 bases, the J end by 8 bases, with 12 bases between. The CDR3 has 15 amino acids. The CDR3 sequence is CASSLGVVSYSPLHF. CDR3 sequence (DNA): TGCGCCAGCAGCTTGGGGGTGGTTAGCTATTCACCCCTCCACTTT.

The chain is built from TRBV7-8 and TRBJ2-3; TRBD2 matches 7 bases. The CDR3 covers 15 residues. Germline assignment: CDR1 SGHVS and CDR2 FQNEAQ. The V gene end was trimmed by 4 bases and the J gene end by 3 bases; junction bases not matched to a gene: 7. The CDR3 reads CASSYRLAHTDTQYF. The CDR3 nucleotides are TGTGCCAGCAGCTACCGACTAGCCCATACAGATACGCAGTATTTT.

This chain joins TRBV7-6 and TRBJ2-1; weak D call: TRBD2 (5 bases). This CDR3 region has 15 residues. Germline V gives CDR1 SGHVS, CDR2 FNYEAQ. V lost 5 bases and J 3 bases, leaving 14 bases between the germline ends. CDR3 residues: CASSLSSGLYNEQFF. CDR3 coding DNA: TGTGCCAGCAGCCTCTCCAGCGGACTCTACAATGAGCAGTTCTTC.

This clone appeared a single time. The rearrangement joins TRBV7-2 to TRBJ2-7; 8 bases align to TRBD2. This CDR3 comprises 14 residues. Germline V gives CDR1 SGHTA, CDR2 FQGNSA. V lost 4 bases and J lost 5; bases outside the gene matches: 7. The CDR3, as DNA: TGTGCCAGCAGCTCGGGGGGGAACCTGAACGAGCAGTACTTC. Its protein is CASSSGGNLNEQYF.

J is TRBJ1-5 and V is TRBV19; 10 nucleotides align to TRBD1. In germline, CDR1 is LNHDA, CDR2 SQIVND (reference sequence). There are 15 residues in the CDR3. The V and J ends lost 1 base and 8 bases, in that order; junction bases with no gene match: 5. CDR3 coding DNA: TGTGCCAGTAGTATAGTGACAGGGGGCGAGGAGCCCCAGCATTTT. As protein: CASSIVTGGEEPQHF. Full variable domain (rest looked up from reference TRBV19 and TRBJ1-5): DGGITQSPKYLFRKEGQNVTLSCEQNLNHDAMYWYRQDPGQGLRLIYYSQIVNDFQKGDIAEGYSVSREKKESFPLTVTSAQKNPTAFYLCASSIVTGGEEPQHFGDGTRLSIL.

This chain joins TRBV11-3 and TRBJ2-1, with 11 bases aligning to TRBD2. CDR3 size: 18 residues. Germline CDR1 and CDR2: SGHNT and YENEEA. V gave up 5 bases and J gave up 0 bases; unmatched junction bases: 9. Here the CDR3 reads CASSPRTSGRNSYNEQFF. The CDR3, as DNA: TGTGCCAGCAGCCCGCGGACTAGCGGGCGGAACTCCTACAATGAGCAGTTCTTC.

Only a few counts were recorded for this clone. The genes are TRBV3-1 (or the pseudogene TRBV3-2) and TRBJ2-5; the match to TRBD1 covers 7 bases. Germline V lookup: CDR1 LGHDT, CDR2 YNNKEL (reference sequence). The CDR3 runs to 15 residues. V lost 1 base, J lost 1 base, and 3 bases stayed unmatched. The CDR3 DNA is TGTGCCAGCAGCCAAGGACAGGGCCCCCAAGAGACCCAGTACTTC. Translating it yields CASSQGQGPQETQYF.

The V and J genes are TRBV30 and TRBJ1-2; D ambiguous. Germline lookup yields CDR1 GTSNPN and CDR2 SVGIG (reference sequence). CDR3 length: 12 amino acids. V was clipped by 5 bases and J by 5 bases, with 12 bases between them. The CDR3 coding sequence is TGTGCCTGGGGACTTCAATCATATGGCTACACCTTC. Its translation: CAWGLQSYGYTF. Full variable domain (rest looked up from reference TRBV30 and TRBJ1-2): SQTIHQWPATLVQPVGSPLSLECTVEGTSNPNLYWYRQAAGRGLQLLFYSVGIGQISSEVPQNLSASRPQDRQFILSSKKLLLSDSGFYLCAWGLQSYGYTFGSGTRLTVV.

The chain has TRBV9 and TRBJ2-3; D gene unclear. The CDR3 sequence is 16 residues long. Germline V lookup: CDR1 SGDLS, CDR2 YYNGEE. The ends were cut back, 4 bases at V and 0 bases at J, with 15 bases in the middle. The CDR3 nucleotides read TGTGCCAGCAGCCGCCGGGTTTGGAGTAGCACAGATACGCAGTATTTT. This gives the protein CASSRRVWSSTDTQYF.

The chain recombines TRBV11-2 with TRBJ2-3, with D possibly TRBD2 on 5 matching bases. Germline-derived CDR1 and CDR2 are SGHAT and FQNNGV. Between the trimmed V and J ends, which lost 5 bases and 3 bases, there was a span of 15 bases. This CDR3 comprises 15 residues. The CDR3: CASSPMRAATDTQYF. Here the CDR3 DNA reads TGTGCCAGCAGCCCTATGAGGGCAGCTACAGATACGCAGTATTTT.

This rearrangement joins TRBV12-3 or TRBV12-4 to TRBJ2-7, with 8 bases matching TRBD2. The CDR3 has 13 residues. The V gene end was trimmed by 6 bases and the J gene end by 3 bases; junction bases not matched to a gene: 4. The CDR3 nucleotides read TGTGCCAGCAGATCCCGGGGGGGCTACGAGCAGTACTTC. Protein sequence: CASRSRGGYEQYF.

V gene TRBV4-2 combines with J gene TRBJ1-1; D not resolved. This CDR3 is 15 amino acids long. Germline CDR1 and CDR2: LGHNA and YNFKEQ. V was clipped by 1 base and J by 4 bases, with 13 bases between them. The CDR3 DNA reads as TGTGCCAGCAGCCAAGGGGCGGCTCCCGCCACTGAAGCTTTCTTT. It codes for CASSQGAAPATEAFF.

This clone was seen only once. The chain couples TRBV4-3 to TRBJ1-2; D unclear. In germline, CDR1 is LGHNA, CDR2 YSLEER. V shed 0 bases and J shed 0 bases, with 11 bases lying between them. This CDR3 is built from 16 residues. CDR3 bases: TGCGCCAGCAGCCAAGACGTGAGACTCGCTAACTATGGCTACACCTTC. Translation gives CASSQDVRLANYGYTF.

This clone has more than one count but fewer than ten. V gene TRBV5-1 combines with J gene TRBJ2-7, with D maybe TRBD2 (6 bases). V lost 0 bases and J 6 bases, leaving 19 bases between the germline ends. CDR1 is SGHRS and CDR2 is YFSETQ in the germline V gene. The CDR3 is 16 residues long. The CDR3 coding sequence is TGCGCCAGCAGCTTGGCCGCCGGGACTGCGGGCTTCGAGCAGTACTTC. Its translation: CASSLAAGTAGFEQYF.

The J gene is TRBJ2-7, the V gene TRBV28; no reliable D call. V was clipped by 5 bases and J by 4 bases, with 24 bases between them. Germline V gene data show CDR1 as MDHEN and CDR2 as SYDVKM. The CDR3 sequence is 17 residues long. CDR3 protein: CASSPPTRRSSLYEQYF. In nucleotides, the CDR3 is TGTGCCAGCAGTCCCCCCACCCGTCGCTCTTCCTTGTACGAGCAGTACTTC.